The present T cell receptor beta chain was sequenced within a study of read filtering for tumor transcriptome and immune sequencing. The CDR3 spans 15 residues. Losses at the gene ends were 2 bases for V and 3 bases for J; bases not matched to a gene: 7. Per the germline V gene, CDR1 is SNHLY and CDR2 is FYNNEI. Molecular barcoded adaptors covering alpha/delta and beta/gamma chains were used on 400 to 450 ng RNA. A single record per CDR3 protein comes from TCRdb applying MiXCR to the reads. The data hold 50,000 or so distinct CDR3 sequences, with about 12% observed a single time. The gene calls are TRBV2 and TRBJ2-7, with TRBD1 matching 7 bases. The material sequenced was a population of CD138-negative cells sorted from bone marrow. The sequence was collected from a donor older than 35 with multiple myeloma. This chain's CDR3 is CASSELGTASYEQYF. The DNA of the CDR3 is TGTGCCAGCAGTGAATTAGGGACAGCCAGCTACGAGCAGTACTTC.